The 8 T cell receptor beta chains below were found in one sample sequenced in a study of T cell responses to AZD1222 COVID-19 vaccine. Produced via immunoSEQ multiplex PCR; TCRdb's table is partial and in-frame only. The table includes 90,000 to 130,000 clones, 80% to 85% detected once. The material sequenced was peripheral blood, taken on day 0 of AZD1222 vaccination. These receptors all stem from an adult in good health.

Note on this clone: This sample also contains other DNA sequences that code for the same CDR3. The V and J genes are TRBV18 and TRBJ2-5; 7 nucleotides line up with TRBD1. Trimming removed 3 bases from V and 2 bases from J; junction bases left unmatched: 0. CDR3 size: 13 residues. Germline CDR1 is KGHSH and CDR2 is LQKENI. CDR3: CASSPGQQETQYF. For the CDR3, the DNA is TGTGCCAGCTCACCGGGACAGCAAGAGACCCAGTACTTC.

The rearrangement links TRBV5-8 to TRBJ2-1; D call uncertain. Per germline, CDR1 SGHTS and CDR2 YDEGEE. The CDR3 totals 11 residues. V was cut by 1 base and J by 5 bases, with 1 base left in between. CDR3 in amino acids: CASSLHNEQFF. CDR3 DNA sequence: TGTGCCAGCAGCTTGCACAATGAGCAGTTCTTC.

The CDR3 DNA follows: TGTGCCAGCAGCCAGGGGGGGGGCAATCAGCCCCAGCATTTT. It is translated as CASSQGGGNQPQHF. The rearrangement links TRBV14 to TRBJ1-5; TRBD1 is a possible D gene (5 bases). Trimming cost V 3 bases and J 2 bases, with 8 bases left between them. CDR3 length equals 14 residues. Germline V gene lookup returns CDR1 SGHDN and CDR2 FVKESK.

The chain recombines TRBV18 with TRBJ1-2; TRBD1 matches 7 bases. The CDR3 has 14 residues. Losses at the gene ends were 3 bases for V and 6 bases for J; bases not matched to a gene: 7. Germline CDR1 and CDR2: KGHSH and LQKENI. The CDR3 reads CASSPSYDRDGYTF. The DNA of the CDR3 is TGTGCCAGCTCACCCTCATATGACAGGGATGGCTACACCTTC. Complete variable domain (other parts from reference TRBV18 and TRBJ1-2): NAGVMQNPRHLVRRRGQEARLRCSPMKGHSHVYWYRQLPEEGLKFMVYLQKENIIDESGMPKERFSAEFPKEGPSILRIQQVVRGDSAAYFCASSPSYDRDGYTFGSGTRLTVV.

The rearrangement uses TRBV7-3 and TRBJ2-7, with D perhaps matching TRBD1 or TRBD2 (5 bases each). Per germline, CDR1 SGHTA and CDR2 FQGTGA. Trimming shortened V by 5 bases and J by 0 bases, and 11 bases separated the two germline ends. There are 14 residues in the CDR3. The CDR3 protein is CASSPGTVSYEQYF. In DNA form, the CDR3 reads TGTGCCAGCAGCCCAGGGACGGTCTCCTACGAGCAGTACTTC.

CDR3 sequence reads: CASSLPGQGRQPQHF. The CDR3 coding sequence is TGTGCCAGCTCACTACCGGGACAGGGCCGTCAGCCCCAGCATTTT. The rearrangement uses TRBV18 and TRBJ1-5, with 9 bases identical to TRBD1. The ends lost 4 bases at V and 6 bases at J; junction bases unmatched: 7. CDR1 and CDR2 (germline): KGHSH, LQKENI. The CDR3 is made up of 15 amino acids.

The J gene is TRBJ2-1, the V gene TRBV19; no definite D call. Germline V CDR1 and CDR2: LNHDA, SQIVND (reference sequence). V was clipped by 6 bases and J by 7 bases, with 13 bases between them. The CDR3 has 13 residues. Here the CDR3 reads CASRDGPLNEQFF. CDR3 nucleotides: TGTGCCAGTAGGGACGGGCCCCTAAATGAGCAGTTCTTC.

This clone was counted once. The chain links TRBV27 to TRBJ1-1; 9 bases map to TRBD1. V shed 6 bases, J shed 1 base, and the junction held 6 bases outside the gene matches. The CDR3 is 15 residues long. The germline gives CDR1 MNHEY, CDR2 SMNVEV (reference sequence). For the CDR3, the DNA is TGTGCCAGCAGGCCCTTACAGGGGGCGAACACTGAAGCTTTCTTT. This translates into CASRPLQGANTEAFF.